Following are 26 T cell receptor beta chains from one sample sequenced in a study of shared clonotypes between healthy human individuals. It was CD45RO-negative cells, positively selected for CCR7, that made up naive CD8 cells, with terminally differentiated effector memory CD45RA+ cells excluded. This table comes from immunoSEQ multiplex PCR, and its TCRdb copy is limited to in-frame clones, with some not included. Among roughly 2.1 million clones listed, about 92% were seen once. Sequenced input: naive CD8+ T cells from PBMCs. The source of these receptors is a man aged 18 to 29 in good health. Some clones in this sample may be carry-over from other donors' samples.

This chain joins TRBV21-1 and TRBJ1-2; the table's D call, TRBD1, has no DNA check behind it. TRBV21-1 is a pseudogene. The CDR3 covers 17 residues. In DNA, the CDR3 is TGTGCCAGCAGCAAAGTCCGGGGACAGAAGATACACTATGGCTACACCTTC. Encoded protein: CASSKVRGQKIHYGYTF.

The genes are TRBV5-1 and TRBJ1-1; tentatively, D is TRBD1 (5 bases). Trimming shortened V by 1 base and J by 0 bases, and 13 bases separated the two germline ends. CDR1 and CDR2 from the germline V gene are SGHRS and YFSETQ. The CDR3 covers 16 residues. CDR3 coding DNA: TGCGCCAGCAGCTTGCCCAGGGTCGGGTTGAACACTGAAGCTTTCTTT. Translation gives CASSLPRVGLNTEAFF.

This chain links TRBV9 with TRBJ2-3; D is perhaps TRBD2 (5 bases). The CDR3 sequence is 15 residues long. Per the germline V gene, CDR1 is SGDLS and CDR2 is YYNGEE. Trimming left V 2 bases short and J 6 bases short, with 16 bases between. As DNA, the CDR3 is TGTGCCAGCAGCGTTTATAAGGGAGTGTCGGATACGCAGTATTTT. Translating it yields CASSVYKGVSDTQYF. The variable domain in full, completed from reference TRBV9 and TRBJ2-3, reads DSGVTQTPKHLITATGQRVTLRCSPRSGDLSVYWYQQSLDQGLQFLIQYYNGEERAKGNILERFSAQQFPDLHSELNLSSLELGDSALYFCASSVYKGVSDTQYFGPGTRLTVL.

The gene calls are TRBV27 and TRBJ2-1, with D perhaps matching TRBD1 (6 bases). This CDR3 is built from 15 residues. Germline V CDR1 and CDR2: MNHEY, SMNVEV (reference sequence). V lost 4 bases, J lost 3 bases, and 13 bases lay in between. CDR3 in amino acids: CASSYMPRGYNEQFF. CDR3 DNA sequence: TGTGCCAGCAGTTATATGCCCAGGGGCTACAATGAGCAGTTCTTC.

This chain links TRBV6-1 with TRBJ2-7; 7 nucleotides line up with TRBD2. CDR1 MNHNS and CDR2 SASEGT come from the germline V gene. CDR3 size: 15 residues. Germline trimming cut 7 bases from V and 3 bases from J; bases unmatched to any gene: 12. CDR3 protein: CASINRAGVGYEQYF. The DNA of the CDR3 is TGTGCCAGCATCAATCGGGCGGGAGTGGGCTACGAGCAGTACTTC.

CDR3 DNA: TGTGCCTGGAGTAGGGTACAGGGGTACAATGAGCAGTTCTTC. Protein product: CAWSRVQGYNEQFF. This chain connects TRBV30 to TRBJ2-1; TRBD1 agrees at 7 bases. J lost 4 bases, V lost 2 bases, and 5 bases had no gene match. CDR3 length: 14 residues. Germline values: CDR1 GTSNPN, CDR2 SVGIG (reference sequence).

This rearrangement joins TRBV9 to TRBJ2-5, with D possibly being TRBD2 (6 bases). CDR1 is SGDLS, CDR2 YYNGEE, per germline. Trimming shortened V by 0 bases and J by 5 bases, and 14 bases separated the two germline ends. This CDR3 contains 15 residues. CDR3 sequence reads: CASSVGEVTRETQYF. In DNA, the CDR3 is TGTGCCAGCAGCGTAGGGGAGGTCACAAGGGAGACCCAGTACTTC.

V is TRBV14 and J is TRBJ2-1, with 7 bases identical to TRBD1. J gave up 5 bases and V 4 bases, and 8 bases lay outside the gene matches. The germline V gene has CDR1 SGHDN and CDR2 FVKESK. The CDR3 contains 15 residues. In nucleotides, the CDR3 is TGTGCCAGCAGCCTCTGGACAGGTTCCAACAATGAGCAGTTCTTC. Its translation: CASSLWTGSNNEQFF.

This rearrangement joins TRBV4-1 to TRBJ2-2, with a weak D call TRBD1 (5 bases). The ends were cut back, 3 bases at V and 8 bases at J, with 16 bases in the middle. The germline V gene encodes CDR1 MGHRA and CDR2 YSYEKL. This CDR3 contains 15 residues. CDR3 nucleotide sequence: TGCGCCAGCAGCCAGGACAAGCCCACAGGTGGGGAGCTGTTTTTT. It encodes CASSQDKPTGGELFF.

This clone occurred a few times. This chain links TRBV27 with TRBJ1-1; TRBD1 matches 8 bases. Germline CDR1 MNHEY, CDR2 SMNVEV (reference sequence). CDR3 length: 15 residues. The V and J ends lost 3 bases and 4 bases, in that order; junction bases with no gene match: 7. The CDR3 DNA is TGTGCCAGCAGTTTCCGGACAGGGTGGACCACTGAAGCTTTCTTT. This sequence encodes CASSFRTGWTTEAFF.

This chain connects TRBV27 to TRBJ2-3, with D uncertain. Germline lookup yields CDR1 MNHEY and CDR2 SMNVEV (reference sequence). The CDR3 is 11 residues long. Trimming removed 7 bases from V and 9 bases from J, with 11 bases in between. CDR3 DNA sequence: TGTGCCAGCATAGGTTCTGACACGCAGTATTTT. This codes for CASIGSDTQYF.

The rearrangement uses TRBV30 and TRBJ2-5; D gene unclear. Germline CDR1 reads GTSNPN; CDR2 reads SVGIG (reference sequence). With 4 bases removed from V and 5 bases from J, the gap between germline ends came to 11 bases. The CDR3 loop spans 12 amino acids. In DNA form, the CDR3 reads TGTGCCTGGAAGAGTACCATGGAGACCCAGTACTTC. It is translated as CAWKSTMETQYF.

The chain has TRBV9 and TRBJ2-1, with 7 bases identical to TRBD1. The CDR3 contains 15 residues. Germline loops: CDR1 SGDLS, CDR2 YYNGEE. Trimming removed 3 bases from V and 4 bases from J; junction bases left unmatched: 7. CDR3 protein: CASSGRDRRYNEQFF. CDR3 sequence (DNA): TGTGCCAGCAGCGGCCGGGACAGACGGTACAATGAGCAGTTCTTC.

This clone showed up just a few times. The chain combines TRBV19 with TRBJ1-1; D is unresolved. The CDR3 loop spans 14 amino acids. Trimming took off 1 base at V and 3 bases at J, with 9 bases between the two ends. The germline gives CDR1 LNHDA, CDR2 SQIVND (reference sequence). The CDR3 nucleotides are TGTGCCAGTAGTATAGGGGATAGGTACACTGAAGCTTTCTTT. Translation: CASSIGDRYTEAFF.

This chain links TRBV4-1 with TRBJ2-7, with D perhaps TRBD1 or TRBD2 (5 bases each). Germline V gene lookup returns CDR1 MGHRA and CDR2 YSYEKL. Trimming removed 4 bases from V and 4 bases from J, with 17 bases in between. The CDR3 covers 15 residues. CDR3 in DNA: TGCGCCAGCAGCCCGGGACGTTCGAATCGTTACGAGCAGTACTTC. This sequence encodes CASSPGRSNRYEQYF.

V usage is TRBV27 and J usage is TRBJ1-5, with TRBD1 as a possible D gene (5 bases). This CDR3 has 14 residues. V lost 1 base and J lost 7, with 11 bases in between. CDR1 is MNHEY, CDR2 SMNVEV, per germline (reference sequence). The CDR3 sequence: CASSLFQGRQPQHF. CDR3 nucleotides: TGTGCCAGCAGTTTATTTCAGGGAAGACAGCCCCAGCATTTT.

The V gene is TRBV7-7, the J gene TRBJ2-5; 13 nucleotides match TRBD2. V lost 1 base and J lost 7; bases outside the gene matches: 6. Per germline, CDR1 SSHAT and CDR2 FNYEAQ (reference sequence). The CDR3 runs to 16 residues. Written as DNA, the CDR3 is TGTGCCAGCAGCTTAGGGACTAGCGGGAGCGGGGGGACCCAGTACTTC. This sequence encodes CASSLGTSGSGGTQYF. The whole variable domain, filled in from reference TRBV7-7 and TRBJ2-5, reads GAGVSQSPRYKVTKRGQDVTLRCDPISSHATLYWYQQALGQGPEFLTYFNYEAQPDKSGLPSDRFSAERPEGSISTLTIQRTEQRDSAMYRCASSLGTSGSGGTQYFGPGTRLLVL.

The CDR3 loop reads CASSFGQGAQANTEAFF. CDR3 bases: TGTGCCAGCAGCTTTGGACAGGGGGCACAGGCGAACACTGAAGCTTTCTTT. The chain uses TRBV7-3 and TRBJ1-1; 11 bases match TRBD1. V shed 3 bases and J 1 base; nucleotides not matched to a gene: 7. The CDR3 is made up of 17 amino acids. The germline V gene encodes CDR1 SGHTA and CDR2 FQGTGA.

This chain uses TRBV27 with TRBJ1-5; D is perhaps TRBD1 (6 bases). The CDR3 is 15 residues long. Per the germline V gene, CDR1 is MNHEY and CDR2 is SMNVEV (reference sequence). Trimming stripped 6 bases from V and 5 bases from J, with 17 bases between. The CDR3 reads CASSPTTGLYQPQHF. The CDR3 bases are TGTGCCAGCAGCCCTACGACAGGTCTATATCAGCCCCAGCATTTT.

V usage is TRBV28 and J usage is TRBJ1-1, with a tentative D call TRBD1 (5 bases). Trimming left V 5 bases short and J 0 bases short, with 13 bases between. The CDR3 is 15 amino acids. Per germline, CDR1 MDHEN and CDR2 SYDVKM. CDR3: CASSRVGQLNTEAFF. The CDR3 coding sequence is TGTGCCAGCAGTCGGGTGGGGCAGTTGAACACTGAAGCTTTCTTT.

The chain uses TRBV9 and TRBJ1-1; D is unclear. Between the trimmed V and J ends, which lost 0 bases and 5 bases, there was a span of 14 bases. Germline loops: CDR1 SGDLS, CDR2 YYNGEE. The CDR3 contains 15 residues. CDR3 region: CASSVETDDRTEAFF. CDR3 nucleotides: TGTGCCAGCAGCGTAGAAACAGATGATAGGACTGAAGCTTTCTTT. Variable domain in full (rest from reference TRBV9 and TRBJ1-1): DSGVTQTPKHLITATGQRVTLRCSPRSGDLSVYWYQQSLDQGLQFLIQYYNGEERAKGNILERFSAQQFPDLHSELNLSSLELGDSALYFCASSVETDDRTEAFFGQGTRLTVV.

The V gene is TRBV6-1, the J gene TRBJ2-1; D is uncertain. This CDR3 has 12 amino acids. The germline V gene encodes CDR1 MNHNS and CDR2 SASEGT. V lost 6 bases, J lost 7 bases, and 10 bases lay in between. This chain's CDR3 is CASSHFGNEQFF. In DNA, the CDR3 is TGTGCCAGCAGCCATTTCGGTAATGAGCAGTTCTTC.

The V call is TRBV28, the J call TRBJ1-1; TRBD1 might be the D (6 bases). CDR1 and CDR2 (germline): MDHEN, SYDVKM. The V and J ends lost 5 bases and 1 base respectively, with 14 bases between them. This CDR3 spans 15 amino acids. The CDR3: CASSAQGGGNTEAFF. The CDR3 DNA reads TGTGCCAGCAGTGCCCAAGGAGGGGGGAACACTGAAGCTTTCTTT.

The chain couples TRBV7-6 to TRBJ2-1, with unresolved D. V was pared by 7 bases and J by 0 bases, with 10 bases between. The CDR3 spans 14 residues. Germline CDR1 SGHVS, CDR2 FNYEAQ. CDR3 in DNA: TGTGCCAGCACCCCTACTGGCTCCTACAATGAGCAGTTCTTC. Translating it yields CASTPTGSYNEQFF.

The chain is built from TRBV6-5 and TRBJ2-7, with a weak D call TRBD2 (8 bases). CDR3 length equals 16 residues. Trimming left V 4 bases short and J 4 bases short, with 20 bases between. Germline V gives CDR1 MNHEY, CDR2 SVGAGI. CDR3 in amino acids: CASSSGGGGQAYEQYF. The CDR3 DNA follows: TGTGCCAGCAGTTCGGGGGGGGGCGGACAGGCATACGAGCAGTACTTC.

The genes are TRBV9 and TRBJ1-5, with no clear D. Germline assignment: CDR1 SGDLS and CDR2 YYNGEE. V was cut by 3 bases and J by 0 bases, with 13 bases left in between. The CDR3 is made up of 16 amino acids. The CDR3 DNA follows: TGTGCCAGCAGCGCTGGACCAGGTAATAGCAATCAGCCCCAGCATTTT. Translating gives CASSAGPGNSNQPQHF.